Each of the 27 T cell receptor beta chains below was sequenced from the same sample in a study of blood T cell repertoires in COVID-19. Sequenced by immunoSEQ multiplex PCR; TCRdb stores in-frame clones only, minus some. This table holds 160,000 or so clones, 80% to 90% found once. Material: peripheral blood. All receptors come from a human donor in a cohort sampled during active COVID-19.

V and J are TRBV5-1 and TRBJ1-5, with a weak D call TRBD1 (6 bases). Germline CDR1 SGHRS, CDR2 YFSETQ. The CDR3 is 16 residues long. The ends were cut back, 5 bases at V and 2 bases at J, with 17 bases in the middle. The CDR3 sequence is CASSQDPGAGNQPQHF. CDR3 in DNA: TGCGCCAGCAGTCAAGACCCAGGGGCAGGCAATCAGCCCCAGCATTTT.

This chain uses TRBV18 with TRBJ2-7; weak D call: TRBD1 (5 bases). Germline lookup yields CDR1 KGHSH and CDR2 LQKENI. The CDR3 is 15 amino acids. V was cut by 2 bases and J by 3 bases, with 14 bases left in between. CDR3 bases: TGTGCCAGCTCACCAGAATCAGGGTTGTTCTACGAGCAGTACTTC. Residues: CASSPESGLFYEQYF.

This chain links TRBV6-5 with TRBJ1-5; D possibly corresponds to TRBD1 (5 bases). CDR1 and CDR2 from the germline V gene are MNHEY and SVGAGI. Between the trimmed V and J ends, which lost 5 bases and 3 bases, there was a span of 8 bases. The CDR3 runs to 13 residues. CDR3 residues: CASSRGVNQPQHF. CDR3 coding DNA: TGTGCCAGCAGTAGGGGCGTCAATCAGCCCCAGCATTTT.

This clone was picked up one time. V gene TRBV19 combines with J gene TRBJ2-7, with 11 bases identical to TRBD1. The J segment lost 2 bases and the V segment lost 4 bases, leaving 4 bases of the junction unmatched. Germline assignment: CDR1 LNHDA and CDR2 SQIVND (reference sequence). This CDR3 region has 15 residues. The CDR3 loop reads CASSTRDRGAYEQYF. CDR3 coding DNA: TGTGCCAGTAGTACCCGGGACAGGGGGGCCTACGAGCAGTACTTC.

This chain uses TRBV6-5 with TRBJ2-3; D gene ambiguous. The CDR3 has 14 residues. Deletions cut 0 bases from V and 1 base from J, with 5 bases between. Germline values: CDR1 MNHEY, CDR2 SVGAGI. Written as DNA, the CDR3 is TGTGCCAGCAGTTACTCTGGAGGCACAGATACGCAGTATTTT. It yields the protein CASSYSGGTDTQYF.

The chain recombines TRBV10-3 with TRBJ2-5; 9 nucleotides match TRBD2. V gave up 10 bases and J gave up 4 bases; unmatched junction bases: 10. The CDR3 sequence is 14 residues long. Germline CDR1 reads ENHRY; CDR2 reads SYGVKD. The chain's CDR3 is CATESGSGGETQYF. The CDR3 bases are TGTGCCACCGAGTCCGGTAGCGGGGGAGAGACCCAGTACTTC.

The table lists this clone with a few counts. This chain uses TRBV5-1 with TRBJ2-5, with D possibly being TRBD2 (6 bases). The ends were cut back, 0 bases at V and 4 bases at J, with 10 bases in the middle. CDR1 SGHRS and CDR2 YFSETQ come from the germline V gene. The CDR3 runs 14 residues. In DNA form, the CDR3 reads TGCGCCAGCAGCTTGGACTTGGGACTAGAGACCCAGTACTTC. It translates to CASSLDLGLETQYF.

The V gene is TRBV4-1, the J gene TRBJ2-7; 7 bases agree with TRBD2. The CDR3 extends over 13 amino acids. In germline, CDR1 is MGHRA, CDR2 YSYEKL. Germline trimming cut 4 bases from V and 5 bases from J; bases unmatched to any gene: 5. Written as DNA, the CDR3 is TGCGCCAGCAGCCTCCTGGGGGGGAACGAGCAGTACTTC. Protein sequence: CASSLLGGNEQYF.

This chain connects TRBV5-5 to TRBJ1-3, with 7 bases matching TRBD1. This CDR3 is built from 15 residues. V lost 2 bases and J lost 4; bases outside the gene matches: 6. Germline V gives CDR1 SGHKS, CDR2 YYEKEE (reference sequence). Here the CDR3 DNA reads TGTGCCAGCAGCTTAGAGGGGGCGAACGGAAACACCATATATTTT. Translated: CASSLEGANGNTIYF.

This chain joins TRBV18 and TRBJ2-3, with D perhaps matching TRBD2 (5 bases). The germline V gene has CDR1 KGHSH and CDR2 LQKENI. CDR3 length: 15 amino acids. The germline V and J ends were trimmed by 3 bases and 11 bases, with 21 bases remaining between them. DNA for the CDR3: TGTGCCAGCTCACCTTCGGGAACTAGATTCTTGGGGCAGTATTTT. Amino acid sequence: CASSPSGTRFLGQYF.

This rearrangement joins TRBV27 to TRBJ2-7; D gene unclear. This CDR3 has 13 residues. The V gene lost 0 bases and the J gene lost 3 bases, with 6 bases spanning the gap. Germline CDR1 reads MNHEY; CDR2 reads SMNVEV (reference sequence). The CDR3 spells CASSLSTGYEQYF. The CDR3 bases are TGTGCCAGCAGTTTATCCACTGGCTACGAGCAGTACTTC.

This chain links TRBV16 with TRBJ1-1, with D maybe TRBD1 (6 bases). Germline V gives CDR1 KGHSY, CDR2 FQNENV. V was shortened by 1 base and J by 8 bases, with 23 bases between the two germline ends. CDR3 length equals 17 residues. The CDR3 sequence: CASSQLSVQRGLREAFF. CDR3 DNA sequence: TGTGCCAGCAGCCAATTAAGTGTCCAGCGGGGGCTGAGGGAAGCTTTCTTT.

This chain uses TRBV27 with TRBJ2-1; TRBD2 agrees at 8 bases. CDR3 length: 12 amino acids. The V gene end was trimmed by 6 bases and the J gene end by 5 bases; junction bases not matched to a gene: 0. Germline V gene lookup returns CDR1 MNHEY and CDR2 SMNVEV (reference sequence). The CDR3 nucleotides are TGTGCCAGCAGCGGGGGGGACAATGAGCAGTTCTTC. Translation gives CASSGGDNEQFF.

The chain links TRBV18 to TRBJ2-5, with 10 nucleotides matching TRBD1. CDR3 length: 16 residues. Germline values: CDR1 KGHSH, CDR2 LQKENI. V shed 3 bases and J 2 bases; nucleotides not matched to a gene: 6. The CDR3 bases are TGTGCCAGCTCACCTTTGGGACAGGGGATTCAAGAGACCCAGTACTTC. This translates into CASSPLGQGIQETQYF. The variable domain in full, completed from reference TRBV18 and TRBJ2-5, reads NAGVMQNPRHLVRRRGQEARLRCSPMKGHSHVYWYRQLPEEGLKFMVYLQKENIIDESGMPKERFSAEFPKEGPSILRIQQVVRGDSAAYFCASSPLGQGIQETQYFGPGTRLLVL.

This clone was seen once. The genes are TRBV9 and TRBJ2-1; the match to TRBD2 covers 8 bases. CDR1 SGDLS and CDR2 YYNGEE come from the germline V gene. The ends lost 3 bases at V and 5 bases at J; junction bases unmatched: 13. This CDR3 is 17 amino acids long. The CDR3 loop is CASSESSGKGWNNEQFF. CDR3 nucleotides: TGTGCCAGCAGCGAGAGTAGCGGGAAAGGTTGGAACAATGAGCAGTTCTTC.

CDR3 coding DNA: TGTGCCAGCAGACCAGCGGGGTCCACAGATACGCAGTATTTT. Its protein product is CASRPAGSTDTQYF. The chain combines TRBV7-2 with TRBJ2-3; 7 bases agree with TRBD2. With 6 bases clipped from V and 2 bases from J, the junction kept 5 bases outside the gene matches. Per the germline V gene, CDR1 is SGHTA and CDR2 is FQGNSA. The CDR3 loop spans 14 amino acids. Full variable domain (missing parts from reference TRBV7-2 and TRBJ2-3): GAGVSQSPSNKVTEKGKDVELRCDPISGHTALYWYRQSLGQGLEFLIYFQGNSAPDKSGLPSDRFSAERTGGSVSTLTIQRTQQEDSAVYLCASRPAGSTDTQYFGPGTRLTVL.

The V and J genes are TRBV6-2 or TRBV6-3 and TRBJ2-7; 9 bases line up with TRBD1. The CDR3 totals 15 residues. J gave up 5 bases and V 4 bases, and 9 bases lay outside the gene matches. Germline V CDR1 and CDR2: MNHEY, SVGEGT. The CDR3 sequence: CASSWGTGRFNEQYF. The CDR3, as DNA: TGTGCCAGCAGTTGGGGGACAGGGCGTTTTAACGAGCAGTACTTC.

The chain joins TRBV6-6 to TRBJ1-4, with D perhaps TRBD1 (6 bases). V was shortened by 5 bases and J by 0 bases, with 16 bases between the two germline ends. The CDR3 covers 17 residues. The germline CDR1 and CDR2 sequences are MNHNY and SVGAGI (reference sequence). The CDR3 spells CASSPQGHEATNEKLFF. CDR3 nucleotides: TGTGCCAGCAGTCCACAGGGTCACGAAGCAACTAATGAAAAACTGTTTTTT.

For the CDR3, the DNA is TGTGCCAGCAGTGAACTCAACGGGAACACTGAAGCTTTCTTT. Protein sequence: CASSELNGNTEAFF. The chain is built from TRBV2 and TRBJ1-1; D gene uncertain. The CDR3 runs 14 residues. CDR1 is SNHLY, CDR2 FYNNEI, per germline. The ends were cut back, 2 bases at V and 1 base at J, with 8 bases in the middle.

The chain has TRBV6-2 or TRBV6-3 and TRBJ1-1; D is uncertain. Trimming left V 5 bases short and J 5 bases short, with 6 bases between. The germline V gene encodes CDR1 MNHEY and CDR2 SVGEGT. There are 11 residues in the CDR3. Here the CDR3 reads CASSGETEAFF. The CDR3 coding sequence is TGTGCCAGCAGTGGAGAGACTGAAGCTTTCTTT.

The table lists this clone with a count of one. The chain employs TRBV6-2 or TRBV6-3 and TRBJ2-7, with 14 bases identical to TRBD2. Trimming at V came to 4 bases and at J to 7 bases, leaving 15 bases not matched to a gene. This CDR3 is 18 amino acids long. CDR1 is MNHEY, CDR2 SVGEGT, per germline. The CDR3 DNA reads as TGTGCCAGCAGTTTCGCCGCCCCCGGACTAGCGGGAGGCTGGGAGCAGTACTTC. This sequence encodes CASSFAAPGLAGGWEQYF.

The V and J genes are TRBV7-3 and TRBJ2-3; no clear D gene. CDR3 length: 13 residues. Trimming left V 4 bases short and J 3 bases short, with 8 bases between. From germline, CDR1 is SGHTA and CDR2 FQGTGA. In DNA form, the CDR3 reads TGTGCCAGCAGCTCTCCAGATACAGATACGCAGTATTTT. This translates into CASSSPDTDTQYF.

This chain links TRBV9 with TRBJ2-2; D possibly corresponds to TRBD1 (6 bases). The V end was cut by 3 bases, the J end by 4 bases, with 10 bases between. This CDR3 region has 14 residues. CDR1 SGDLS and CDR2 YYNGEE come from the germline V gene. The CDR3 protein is CASSEGVSTGELFF. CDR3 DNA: TGTGCCAGCAGCGAGGGGGTGTCCACCGGGGAGCTGTTTTTT.

Here the CDR3 DNA reads TGTGCCACTCGGGTCGGCGGGATCCCTCAAGAGACCCAGTACTTC. Translation gives CATRVGGIPQETQYF. This chain links TRBV10-3 with TRBJ2-5; tentatively, D is TRBD2 (6 bases). Trimming shortened V by 10 bases and J by 2 bases, and 20 bases separated the two germline ends. The CDR3 has 15 amino acids. Germline-derived CDR1 and CDR2 are ENHRY and SYGVKD.

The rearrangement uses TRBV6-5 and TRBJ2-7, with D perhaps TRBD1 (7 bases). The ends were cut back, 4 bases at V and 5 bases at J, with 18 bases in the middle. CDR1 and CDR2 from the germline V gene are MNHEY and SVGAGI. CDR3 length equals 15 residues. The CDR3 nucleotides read TGTGCCAGCAGTTCGGCGACAGGGAGGAAGAACGAGCAGTACTTC. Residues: CASSSATGRKNEQYF.

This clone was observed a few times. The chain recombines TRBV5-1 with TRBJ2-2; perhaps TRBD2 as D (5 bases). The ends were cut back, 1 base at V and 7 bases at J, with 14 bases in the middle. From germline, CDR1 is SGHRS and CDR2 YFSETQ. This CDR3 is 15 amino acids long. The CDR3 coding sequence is TGCGCCAGCAGCTTGAGTCGGGGAGAGGGCGGGGAGCTGTTTTTT. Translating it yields CASSLSRGEGGELFF.

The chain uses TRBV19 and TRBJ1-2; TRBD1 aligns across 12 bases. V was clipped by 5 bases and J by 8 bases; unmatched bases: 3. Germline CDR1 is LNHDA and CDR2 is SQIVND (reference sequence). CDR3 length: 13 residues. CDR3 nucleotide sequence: TGTGCCAGTAGTCCAGGGACAGGGGGCGGCTACACCTTC. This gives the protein CASSPGTGGGYTF. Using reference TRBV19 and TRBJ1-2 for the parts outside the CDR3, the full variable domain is DGGITQSPKYLFRKEGQNVTLSCEQNLNHDAMYWYRQDPGQGLRLIYYSQIVNDFQKGDIAEGYSVSREKKESFPLTVTSAQKNPTAFYLCASSPGTGGGYTFGSGTRLTVV.